This T cell receptor beta chain emerged from a study of T cells in Graves' hyperthyroidism and ophthalmopathy (dated by TCRdb to the late 2010s). Context from the whole study: Peripheral blood was sampled at the time of initial diagnosis, prior to any treatment. A discovery cohort of approximately 97 patients, roughly 45 with Graves' ophthalmopathy and under 60 with stable Graves' hyperthyroidism, was used to find distinguishing TCR V-J signatures. Prospective prediction of ophthalmopathy was tested in an independent validation cohort consisting of roughly 19 hyperthyroidism patients and approximately 16 patients who later progressed to ophthalmopathy. The approximately 98 discovery patients were randomly divided into training and test sets at a 7:3 ratio. In about six Graves' hyperthyroidism patients, the study also compared T-cell repertoires from thyroid tissue with T-cell repertoires from blood. Following sampling, methimazole starting at 30 mg daily was given to hyperthyroidism patients, and high-dose intravenous methylprednisolone was given to ophthalmopathy patients. TCR Vbeta CDR3 sequencing of 135 peripheral blood samples (43 ophthalmopathy, over 70 hyperthyroidism and approximately 17 progressor patients) is reported in the paper. Overall study results and their limits: Most expanded thyroid clonotypes (frequency above 0.001) were also detected in blood, suggesting blood repertoires may reflect thyroid immune responses. Ophthalmopathy was separated from stable hyperthyroidism by a 13 V-J signature model, with approximately 85% sensitivity and about 84% specificity obtained in cross-validation and 80%/75% obtained in testing. Sample size was not statistically predetermined, and blinding of investigators to group allocation was not performed. During validation, the model predicted progression to ophthalmopathy a median of about 5.9 months ahead of onset, with almost 71% sensitivity and almost 75% specificity.

Hyperthyroidism patients were newly diagnosed, with disease duration under 2 months, and aged 18 to 65 years. Any patient with an uncontrolled infection, another autoimmune disease, pregnancy or lactation was excluded. Clinical symptoms, serum thyroxine and TRAb, thyroid ultrasound, and orbital computed tomography formed the basis for the diagnoses. Blood from progressor patients was collected at the time of first diagnosis with hyperthyroidism, before any ophthalmopathy symptoms had appeared. Ficoll-Paque density gradient centrifugation was used to isolate PBMCs from approximately 10 ml of fresh peripheral blood. Patients classed as progressors first received a Graves' hyperthyroidism diagnosis and then went on to develop ophthalmopathy during follow-up. Trizol reagent was used to extract total RNA, and RNA quality was then checked on an Agilent 2100 Bioanalyzer. This clonotype was found many times. The antigen this receptor binds is unknown. Base qualities are not provided; no much larger clone lies one nucleotide away.

Amplification of TCR beta CDR3 regions was carried out from RNA transcripts. The TCR CDR3 was subjected to a first round of RT-PCR using the HTBI primer set and the Qiagen OneStep RT-PCR kit. Libraries were constructed in a second round of multiplex PCR, after which size selection and purification were carried out. The libraries were sequenced on an Illumina HiSeq2000 using paired-end 100 bp reads. For the original study's pipeline: SOAPnuke was used to process the raw data, removing reads that contained adapters or uncalled bases, had a mean Phred below 15, or lacked an exact match to the constant primer or identifier. High-quality paired reads were merged using COPE v1.2.5, and each unique nucleotide sequence was defined as a clonotype. MiTCR v1.1 was used to align clonotypes to the IMGT TRBV, TRBD and TRBJ reference segments. Analysis was restricted to V-J combinations with a frequency above 0.0001, which covered about 99% of repertoires. A TCS score was defined as the ratio between F50 (clonal expansion) and ExV (chaos), using BLOSUM62-based TCRdist between CDR3 peptides within each V-J. Welch's t-statistics and random forest reduced several hundred V-J features to 13, which were used in a naive Bayes classifier (R e1071). TCRdb cleaned the public reads at Q25 with fastp, built clones with MiXCR and kept in-frame beta chains. A single entry per CDR3 protein holds the most common genes and DNA from its merged rows. TCRdb, rather than the study authors, made the V and J calls. The sample table records fewer than 650,000 distinct CDR3 sequences; roughly 14% of these occur just once. Clones ranked in the top ten supply roughly 5.5% of the sample.

V and J lose 3 bases and 4 bases, and a span of 15 bases separates them. The germline V gene (reference sequence) provides CDR1 MNHEY and CDR2 SMNVEV. The CDR3 starts with the cysteine, ends with the phenylalanine, and has 15 residues. Only CDR3 DNA remains: 45 bases, in frame from the first base. The clonotype originates from a woman between 25 and 40 years old with Graves' hyperthyroidism that later progressed to Graves' ophthalmopathy. This chain is built from TRBV27 and TRBJ1-2, with the identity of the D gene unclear. Sequences were obtained from blood. The nucleotide sequence is TGTGCCAGCAGTTTCTCCAGCGGCCGGGGCTATGGCTACACCTTC. Its product reads: CASSFSSGRGYGYTF.